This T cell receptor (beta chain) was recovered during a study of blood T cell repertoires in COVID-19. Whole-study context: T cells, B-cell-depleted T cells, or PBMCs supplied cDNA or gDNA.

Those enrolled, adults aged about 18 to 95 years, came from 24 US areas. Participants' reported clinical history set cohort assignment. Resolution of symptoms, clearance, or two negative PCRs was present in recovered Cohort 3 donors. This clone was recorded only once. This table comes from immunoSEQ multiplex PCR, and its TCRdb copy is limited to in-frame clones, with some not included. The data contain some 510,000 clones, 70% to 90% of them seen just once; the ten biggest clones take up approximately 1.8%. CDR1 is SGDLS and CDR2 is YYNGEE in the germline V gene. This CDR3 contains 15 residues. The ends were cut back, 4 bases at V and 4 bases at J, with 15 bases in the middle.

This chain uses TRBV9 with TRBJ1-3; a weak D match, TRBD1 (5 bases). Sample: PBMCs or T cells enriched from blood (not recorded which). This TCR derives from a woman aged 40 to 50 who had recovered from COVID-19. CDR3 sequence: CASSPPGTLGNTIYF. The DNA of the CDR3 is TGTGCCAGCAGCCCTCCCGGGACTTTAGGAAACACCATATATTTT.